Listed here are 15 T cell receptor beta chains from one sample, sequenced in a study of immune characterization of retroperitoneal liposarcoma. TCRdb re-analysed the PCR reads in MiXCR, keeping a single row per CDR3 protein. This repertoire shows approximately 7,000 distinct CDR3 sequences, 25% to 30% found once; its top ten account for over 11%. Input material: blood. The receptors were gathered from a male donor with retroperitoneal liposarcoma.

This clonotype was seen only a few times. This CDR3 is CASSVRVRGGEQYF. DNA for the CDR3: TGTGCCAGCAGCGTCCGGGTCCGGGGGGGAGAGCAGTACTTC. V is TRBV11-2 and J is TRBJ2-1, with 8 bases that match TRBD2. Near its end, the DNA agrees better with TRBJ2-7, so the J call may be wrong. This CDR3 region has 14 residues. The germline CDR1 and CDR2 sequences are SGHAT and FQNNGV.

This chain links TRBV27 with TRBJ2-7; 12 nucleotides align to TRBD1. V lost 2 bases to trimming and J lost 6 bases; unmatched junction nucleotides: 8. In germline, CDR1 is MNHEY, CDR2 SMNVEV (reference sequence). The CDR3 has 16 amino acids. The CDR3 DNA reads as TGTGCCAGCAGTTTAACCCTAGGGACAGGGGGCGTCGAGCAGTACTTC. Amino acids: CASSLTLGTGGVEQYF.

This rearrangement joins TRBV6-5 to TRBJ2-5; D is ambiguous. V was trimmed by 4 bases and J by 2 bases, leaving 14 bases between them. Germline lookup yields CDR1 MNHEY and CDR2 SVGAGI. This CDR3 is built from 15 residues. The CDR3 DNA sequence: TGTGCCAGCAGTTTGCGGCCACAGTTTCAAGAGACCCAGTACTTC. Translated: CASSLRPQFQETQYF.

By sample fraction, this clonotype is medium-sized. For the CDR3, the DNA is TGTGCCAGCAGCTCCGACAGGGCTAGCGGAACTTTGCAGTTCTTC. Protein: CASSSDRASGTLQFF. The chain has TRBV11-1 and TRBJ2-1, with D perhaps assigned TRBD1 or TRBD2 (7 bases each). The germline CDR1 and CDR2 sequences are SGHAT and FQDESV (reference sequence). This CDR3 region has 15 residues. Trimming shortened V by 4 bases and J by 12 bases, and 22 bases separated the two germline ends.

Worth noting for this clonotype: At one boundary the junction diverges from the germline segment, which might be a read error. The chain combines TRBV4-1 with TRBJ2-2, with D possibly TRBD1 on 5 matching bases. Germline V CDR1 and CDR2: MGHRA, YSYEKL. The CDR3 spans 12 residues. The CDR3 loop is CASRAPTGELFF. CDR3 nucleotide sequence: TGTGCCAGCAGGGCTCCCACCGGGGAGCTGTTTTTT.

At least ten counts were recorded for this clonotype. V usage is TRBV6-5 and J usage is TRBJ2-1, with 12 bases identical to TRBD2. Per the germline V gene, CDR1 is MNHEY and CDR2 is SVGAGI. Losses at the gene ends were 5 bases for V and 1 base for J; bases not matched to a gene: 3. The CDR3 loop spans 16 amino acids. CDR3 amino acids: CASSLAGGGSYNEQFF. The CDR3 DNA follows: TGTGCCAGCAGTCTAGCGGGAGGGGGTTCCTACAATGAGCAGTTCTTC.

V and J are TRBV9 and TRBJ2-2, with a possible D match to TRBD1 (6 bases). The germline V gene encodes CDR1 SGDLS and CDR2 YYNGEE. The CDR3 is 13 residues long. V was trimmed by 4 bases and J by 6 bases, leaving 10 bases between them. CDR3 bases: TGTGCCAGCAGCAAGGGGGTACCCGGGGAGCTGTTTTTT. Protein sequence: CASSKGVPGELFF.

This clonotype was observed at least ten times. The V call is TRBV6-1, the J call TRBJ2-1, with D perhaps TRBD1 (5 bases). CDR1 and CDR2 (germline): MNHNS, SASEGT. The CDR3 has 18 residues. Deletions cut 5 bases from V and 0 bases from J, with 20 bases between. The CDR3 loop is CASSLMTVLGPSYNEQFF. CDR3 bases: TGTGCCAGCAGTCTGATGACAGTTTTGGGGCCCTCCTACAATGAGCAGTTCTTC.

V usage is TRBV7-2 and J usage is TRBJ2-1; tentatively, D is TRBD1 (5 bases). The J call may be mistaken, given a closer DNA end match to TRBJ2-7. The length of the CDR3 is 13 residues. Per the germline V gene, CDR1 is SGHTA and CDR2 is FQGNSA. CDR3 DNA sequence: TGTGCCAGCAGCTTGGACAACTACAATGAGCAGTACTTC. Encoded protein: CASSLDNYNEQYF.

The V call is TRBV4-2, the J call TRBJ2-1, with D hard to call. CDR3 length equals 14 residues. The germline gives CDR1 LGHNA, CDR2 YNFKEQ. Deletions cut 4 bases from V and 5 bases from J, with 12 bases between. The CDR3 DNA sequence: TGTGCCAGCAGCCCGCCGGTGGGCGACAATGAGCAGTTCTTC. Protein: CASSPPVGDNEQFF.

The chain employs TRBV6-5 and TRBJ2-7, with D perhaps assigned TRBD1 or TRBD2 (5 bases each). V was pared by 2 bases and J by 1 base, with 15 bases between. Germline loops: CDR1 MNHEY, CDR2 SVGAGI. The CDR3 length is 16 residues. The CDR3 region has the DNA TGTGCCAGCAGTTACGACGCGGGCAGGGCTTCCTACGAGCAGTACTTC. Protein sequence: CASSYDAGRASYEQYF.

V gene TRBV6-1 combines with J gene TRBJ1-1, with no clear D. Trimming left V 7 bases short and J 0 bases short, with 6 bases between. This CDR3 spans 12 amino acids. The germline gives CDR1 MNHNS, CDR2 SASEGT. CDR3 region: CASKGMNTEAFF. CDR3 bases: TGTGCCAGCAAGGGCATGAACACTGAAGCTTTCTTT.

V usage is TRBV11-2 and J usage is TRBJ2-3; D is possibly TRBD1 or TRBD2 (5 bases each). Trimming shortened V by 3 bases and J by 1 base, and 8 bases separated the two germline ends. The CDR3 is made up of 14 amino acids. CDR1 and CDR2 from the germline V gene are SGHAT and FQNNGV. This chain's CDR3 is CASSFRDRTDTQYF. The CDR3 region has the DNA TGTGCCAGCAGCTTTCGGGACCGCACAGATACGCAGTATTTT. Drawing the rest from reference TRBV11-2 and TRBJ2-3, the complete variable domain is EAGVAQSPRYKIIEKRQSVAFWCNPISGHATLYWYQQILGQGPKLLIQFQNNGVVDDSQLPKDRFSAERLKGVDSTLKIQPAKLEDSAVYLCASSFRDRTDTQYFGPGTRLTVL.

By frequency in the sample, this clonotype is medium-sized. The CDR3 loop is CASSLTSGNFNEQFF. CDR3 nucleotides: TGTGCCAGCAGTCTCACTAGCGGGAACTTCAATGAGCAGTTCTTC. The chain carries TRBV6-1 and TRBJ2-1; 10 bases are shared with TRBD2. J was trimmed by 6 bases and V by 5 bases; bases with no gene match: 7. Germline V CDR1 and CDR2: MNHNS, SASEGT. CDR3 length: 15 residues.

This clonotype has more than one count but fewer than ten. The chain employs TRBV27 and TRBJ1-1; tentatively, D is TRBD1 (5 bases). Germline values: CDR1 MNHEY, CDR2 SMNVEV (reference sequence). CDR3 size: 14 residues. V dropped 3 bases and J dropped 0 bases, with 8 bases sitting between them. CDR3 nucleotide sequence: TGTGCCAGCAGTTTGGGGGGGATGAACACTGAAGCTTTCTTT. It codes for CASSLGGMNTEAFF.